The 20 T cell receptor beta chains given below trace back to one sample, sequenced in a study of T cell responses to AZD1222 COVID-19 vaccine. TCRdb's copy holds only in-frame clones and misses some; the assay was immunoSEQ multiplex PCR. The sample shows 55,000 to 65,000 clones, about 91% of them seen only once. The starting material was peripheral blood, obtained 28 days after the second AZD1222 dose. These receptors came from an adult who received the AZD1222 COVID-19 vaccine.

The chain employs TRBV7-2 and TRBJ1-3, with D perhaps matching TRBD1 (6 bases). Per the germline V gene, CDR1 is SGHTA and CDR2 is FQGNSA. The germline V and J ends were trimmed by 4 bases and 0 bases, with 16 bases remaining between them. This CDR3 spans 17 amino acids. CDR3 coding DNA: TGTGCCAGCAGCTCGGACAGTGCCATTACCTCTGGAAACACCATATATTTT. Its protein is CASSSDSAITSGNTIYF.

The chain has TRBV28 and TRBJ1-1; D gene uncertain. The CDR3 has 13 amino acids. V gave up 6 bases and J gave up 0 bases, with 8 bases separating them. Germline V gene data show CDR1 as MDHEN and CDR2 as SYDVKM. CDR3 DNA: TGTGCCAGCAGACATTGGTTGAACACTGAAGCTTTCTTT. Protein sequence: CASRHWLNTEAFF.

This chain joins TRBV9 and TRBJ2-2, with TRBD1 as a possible D gene (6 bases). Germline CDR1 and CDR2: SGDLS and YYNGEE. The CDR3 contains 16 residues. V shed 0 bases and J shed 6 bases, with 15 bases lying between them. CDR3 nucleotide sequence: TGTGCCAGCAGCGTAGGAACAGTGTACAGGGCCGGGGAGCTGTTTTTT. Its translation: CASSVGTVYRAGELFF.

The genes are TRBV5-8 and TRBJ2-7, with 12 bases lining up with TRBD1. V dropped 5 bases and J dropped 8; count of bases not matched to a gene: 8. Germline values: CDR1 SGHTS, CDR2 YDEGEE. The length of the CDR3 is 14 residues. In DNA form, the CDR3 reads TGTGCCAGCAGTCCGACCGGGACAGGGGGCAAGCAGTACTTC. Translated, it gives CASSPTGTGGKQYF.

V usage is TRBV2 and J usage is TRBJ1-2; D is ambiguous. The CDR3 consists of 14 residues. Germline CDR1 is SNHLY and CDR2 is FYNNEI. V gave up 3 bases and J gave up 2 bases, with 10 bases separating them. CDR3 nucleotides: TGTGCCAGCAGTGATACCTCGATAAACTATGGCTACACCTTC. Amino acid sequence: CASSDTSINYGYTF.

The rearrangement joins TRBV25-1 to TRBJ1-4; tentative D call: TRBD1 (5 bases). V lost 0 bases and J lost 8, with 10 bases in between. From germline, CDR1 is MGHDK and CDR2 SYGVNS. The CDR3 extends over 14 amino acids. CDR3 DNA sequence: TGTGCCAGCAGTGAATATAGGGGTGGGGAAAAACTGTTTTTT. It codes for CASSEYRGGEKLFF.

In its sample, this clone was seen a few times. This chain connects TRBV19 to TRBJ1-1; D call uncertain. The CDR3 consists of 14 residues. Trimming left V 9 bases short and J 1 base short, with 15 bases between. Germline V gives CDR1 LNHDA, CDR2 SQIVND (reference sequence). This CDR3 is CASTPMRANTEAFF. In DNA form, the CDR3 reads TGTGCCAGCACCCCAATGCGGGCGAACACTGAAGCTTTCTTT.

The chain carries TRBV7-9 and TRBJ1-1; 7 nucleotides line up with TRBD1. The CDR3 extends over 14 amino acids. J lost 0 bases, V lost 5 bases, and 3 bases had no gene match. CDR1 and CDR2 (germline): SEHNR, FQNEAQ (reference sequence). The CDR3 here is CASSLQGLNTEAFF. The CDR3 nucleotides read TGTGCCAGCAGCCTACAGGGGCTGAACACTGAAGCTTTCTTT.

The V and J genes are TRBV5-4 and TRBJ2-7; D possibly corresponds to TRBD1 (6 bases). This CDR3 is built from 15 residues. Germline V lookup: CDR1 SGHNT, CDR2 YYREEE (reference sequence). Trimming left V 4 bases short and J 1 base short, with 15 bases between. The CDR3 region is CASSEPGTLSYEQYF. The CDR3 DNA follows: TGTGCCAGCAGCGAACCCGGGACATTATCCTACGAGCAGTACTTC.

The chain has TRBV7-2 and TRBJ2-2; a weak D match, TRBD2 (6 bases). CDR3 length: 15 residues. Germline-derived CDR1 and CDR2 are SGHTA and FQGNSA. V was cut by 5 bases and J by 4 bases, with 14 bases left in between. CDR3 bases: TGTGCCAGCAGCCGGGACTCACCGCGCACCGGGGAGCTGTTTTTT. Translated: CASSRDSPRTGELFF.

The chain couples TRBV18 to TRBJ2-7; 10 bases are shared with TRBD1. This CDR3 has 14 residues. V shed 2 bases and J 6 bases; nucleotides not matched to a gene: 4. Germline V gene sequence: CDR1 KGHSH, CDR2 LQKENI. The CDR3: CASSPTTGGGEQYF. The CDR3 nucleotides are TGTGCCAGCTCACCAACGACAGGGGGCGGCGAGCAGTACTTC.

The chain couples TRBV2 to TRBJ2-3; D not resolved. Per germline, CDR1 SNHLY and CDR2 FYNNEI. V lost 6 bases to trimming and J lost 5 bases, with 6 bases between them. This CDR3 is 11 amino acids long. The CDR3 DNA reads as TGTGCCAGCAGGGTGGGAGATACGCAGTATTTT. Translated: CASRVGDTQYF.

DNA for the CDR3: TGCGCCAGCAGTACAGGGAACGGGGAGCTGTTTTTT. This sequence encodes CASSTGNGELFF. The genes are TRBV5-1 and TRBJ2-2; maybe TRBD1 (6 bases). This CDR3 is 12 amino acids long. Trimming stripped 5 bases from V and 7 bases from J, with 9 bases between. CDR1 and CDR2 from the germline V gene are SGHRS and YFSETQ. Complete variable domain (other parts from reference TRBV5-1 and TRBJ2-2): KAGVTQTPRYLIKTRGQQVTLSCSPISGHRSVSWYQQTPGQGLQFLFEYFSETQRNKGNFPGRFSGRQFSNSRSEMNVSTLELGDSALYLCASSTGNGELFFGEGSRLTVL.

CDR3 region: CASRRDQAGYTF. The CDR3 nucleotides read TGTGCCAGCAGGCGGGATCAAGCCGGCTACACCTTC. The chain couples TRBV28 to TRBJ1-2; no clear D gene. V lost 6 bases and J lost 8, with 13 bases in between. The germline V gene encodes CDR1 MDHEN and CDR2 SYDVKM. There are 12 residues in the CDR3.

The chain is built from TRBV12-5 and TRBJ1-4, with 9 bases that match TRBD1. The V segment lost 4 bases and the J segment 7 bases; nucleotides outside the gene matches: 16. The CDR3 is 18 amino acids. Germline CDR1 reads LGHNT; CDR2 reads FRNRAP. CDR3 region: CASGSPGGTGSSGEKLFF. The CDR3 nucleotides are TGTGCTAGTGGTTCCCCGGGGGGGACAGGGAGTTCGGGTGAAAAACTGTTTTTT.

The chain links TRBV11-1 to TRBJ2-5; 14 nucleotides line up with TRBD2. V shed 6 bases and J 6 bases; nucleotides not matched to a gene: 9. Per the germline V gene, CDR1 is SGHAT and CDR2 is FQDESV (reference sequence). The CDR3 spans 16 residues. The CDR3 DNA is TGTGCCAGCAGACAAAAAGGGACTAGCGGGGGAAAGACCCAGTACTTC. This encodes CASRQKGTSGGKTQYF.

The rearrangement joins TRBV28 to TRBJ1-4, with D perhaps TRBD1 (5 bases). V lost 3 bases and J lost 6, with 11 bases in between. The germline CDR1 and CDR2 sequences are MDHEN and SYDVKM. The CDR3 loop spans 14 amino acids. The CDR3 is CASSFWTLHEKLFF. CDR3 DNA: TGTGCCAGCAGTTTTTGGACACTCCATGAAAAACTGTTTTTT.

The chain uses TRBV7-9 and TRBJ1-2; D possibly corresponds to TRBD1 (5 bases). This CDR3 is 13 amino acids long. Germline lookup yields CDR1 SEHNR and CDR2 FQNEAQ (reference sequence). V lost 3 bases and J lost 7, with 12 bases in between. The CDR3 is CASSFSAGLGYTF. Here the CDR3 DNA reads TGTGCCAGCAGCTTCTCGGCAGGGCTTGGCTACACCTTC.

The chain couples TRBV5-1 to TRBJ1-3; D gene uncertain. The germline V gene encodes CDR1 SGHRS and CDR2 YFSETQ. V shed 4 bases and J shed 1 base, with 9 bases lying between them. The CDR3 loop spans 14 amino acids. This CDR3 is CASSAAGSGNTIYF. The CDR3 DNA is TGCGCCAGCAGCGCGGCCGGATCTGGAAACACCATATATTTT.

The chain couples TRBV6-5 to TRBJ2-7; 10 bases map to TRBD1. The CDR3 loop spans 14 amino acids. The V and J ends lost 6 bases and 6 bases, in that order; junction bases with no gene match: 8. Germline V CDR1 and CDR2: MNHEY, SVGAGI. CDR3 amino acids: CASSPRTGGREQYF. DNA for the CDR3: TGTGCCAGCAGCCCCCGGACAGGGGGTCGCGAGCAGTACTTC.